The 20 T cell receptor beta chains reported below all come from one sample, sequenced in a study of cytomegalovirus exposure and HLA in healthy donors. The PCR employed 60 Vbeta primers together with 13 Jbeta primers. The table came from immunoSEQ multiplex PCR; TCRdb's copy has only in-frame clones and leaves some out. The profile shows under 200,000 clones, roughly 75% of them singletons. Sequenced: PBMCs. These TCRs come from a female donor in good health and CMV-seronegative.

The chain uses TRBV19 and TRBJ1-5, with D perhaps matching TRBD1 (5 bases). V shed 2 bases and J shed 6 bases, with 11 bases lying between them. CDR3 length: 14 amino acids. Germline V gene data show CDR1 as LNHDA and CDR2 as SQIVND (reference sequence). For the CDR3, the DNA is TGTGCCAGTAGTATATTGGGGGGTTCTCAGCCCCAGCATTTT. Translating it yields CASSILGGSQPQHF.

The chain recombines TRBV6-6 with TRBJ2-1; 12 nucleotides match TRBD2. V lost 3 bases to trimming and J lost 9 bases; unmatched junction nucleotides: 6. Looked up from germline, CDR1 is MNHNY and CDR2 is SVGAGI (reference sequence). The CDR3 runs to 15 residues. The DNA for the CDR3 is TGTGCCAGCAGTTATTCTAGCGGGGGGGCCGTTGAGCAGTTCTTC. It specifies CASSYSSGGAVEQFF.

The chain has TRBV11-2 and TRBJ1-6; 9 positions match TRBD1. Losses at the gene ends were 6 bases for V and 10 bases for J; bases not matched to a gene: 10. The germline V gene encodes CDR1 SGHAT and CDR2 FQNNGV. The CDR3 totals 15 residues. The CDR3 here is CASSSWGQGISPLHF. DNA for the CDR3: TGTGCCAGCAGTTCGTGGGGACAGGGTATCTCACCCCTCCACTTT.

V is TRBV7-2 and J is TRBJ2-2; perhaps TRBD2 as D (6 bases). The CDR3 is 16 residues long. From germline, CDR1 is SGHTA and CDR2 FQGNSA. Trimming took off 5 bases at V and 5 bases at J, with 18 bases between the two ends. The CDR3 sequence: CASSPLGGIGTGELFF. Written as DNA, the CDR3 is TGTGCCAGCAGCCCCCTGGGGGGTATAGGTACCGGGGAGCTGTTTTTT. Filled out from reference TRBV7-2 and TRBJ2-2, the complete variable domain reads GAGVSQSPSNKVTEKGKDVELRCDPISGHTALYWYRQSLGQGLEFLIYFQGNSAPDKSGLPSDRFSAERTGGSVSTLTIQRTQQEDSAVYLCASSPLGGIGTGELFFGEGSRLTVL.

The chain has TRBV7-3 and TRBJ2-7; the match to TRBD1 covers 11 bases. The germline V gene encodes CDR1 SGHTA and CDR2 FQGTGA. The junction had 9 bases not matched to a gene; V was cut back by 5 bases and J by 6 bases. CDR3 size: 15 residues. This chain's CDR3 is CASSRTGTGGTEQYF. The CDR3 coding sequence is TGTGCCAGCAGCCGAACCGGGACAGGGGGTACCGAGCAGTACTTC.

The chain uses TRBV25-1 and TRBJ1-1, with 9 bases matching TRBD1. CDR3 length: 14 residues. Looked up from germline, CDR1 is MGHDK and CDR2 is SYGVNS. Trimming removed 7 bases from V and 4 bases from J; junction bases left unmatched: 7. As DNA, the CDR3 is TGTGCCAGCACCCCGGGACAGGGCATCACTGAAGCTTTCTTT. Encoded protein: CASTPGQGITEAFF. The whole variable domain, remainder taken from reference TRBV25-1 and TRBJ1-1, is EADIYQTPRYLVIGTGKKITLECSQTMGHDKMYWYQQDPGMELHLIHYSYGVNSTEKGDLSSESTVSRIRTEHFPLTLESARPSHTSQYLCASTPGQGITEAFFGQGTRLTVV.

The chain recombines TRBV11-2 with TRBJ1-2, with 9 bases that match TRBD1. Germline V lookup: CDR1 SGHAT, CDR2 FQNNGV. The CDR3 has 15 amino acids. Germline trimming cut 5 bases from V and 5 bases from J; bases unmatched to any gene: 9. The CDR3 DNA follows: TGTGCCAGCAGCCTAACGGACAGGGGAGGGTATGGCTACACCTTC. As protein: CASSLTDRGGYGYTF.

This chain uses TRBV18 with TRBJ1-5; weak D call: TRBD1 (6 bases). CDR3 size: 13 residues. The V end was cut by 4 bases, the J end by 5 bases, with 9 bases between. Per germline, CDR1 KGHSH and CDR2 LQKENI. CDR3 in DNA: TGTGCCAGCTCACGGGGGCAGGATCAGCCCCAGCATTTT. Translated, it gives CASSRGQDQPQHF.

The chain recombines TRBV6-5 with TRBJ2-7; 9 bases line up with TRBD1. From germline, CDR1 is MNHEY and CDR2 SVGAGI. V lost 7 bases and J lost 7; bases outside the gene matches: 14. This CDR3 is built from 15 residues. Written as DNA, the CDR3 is TGTGCCAGCATCCCTTTGGGACAGGGAAGGCGAGAGCAGTACTTC. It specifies CASIPLGQGRREQYF.

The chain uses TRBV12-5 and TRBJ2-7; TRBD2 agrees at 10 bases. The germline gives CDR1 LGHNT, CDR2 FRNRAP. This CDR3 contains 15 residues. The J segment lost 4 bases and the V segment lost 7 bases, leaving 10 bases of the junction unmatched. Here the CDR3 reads CASAPGASGGYEQYF. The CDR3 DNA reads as TGTGCTAGTGCCCCCGGAGCTAGCGGGGGTTACGAGCAGTACTTC.

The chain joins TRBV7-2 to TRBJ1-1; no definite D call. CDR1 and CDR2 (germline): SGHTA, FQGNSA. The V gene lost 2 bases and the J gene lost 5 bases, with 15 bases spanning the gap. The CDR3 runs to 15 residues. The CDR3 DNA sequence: TGTGCCAGCAGCTTAAGCTTCGGGAGCGGAACTGAAGCTTTCTTT. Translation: CASSLSFGSGTEAFF.

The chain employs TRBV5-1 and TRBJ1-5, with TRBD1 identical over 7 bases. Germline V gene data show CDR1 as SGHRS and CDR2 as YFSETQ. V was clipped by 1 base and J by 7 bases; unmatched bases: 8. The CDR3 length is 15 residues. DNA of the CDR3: TGCGCCAGCAGCTTGACAGGGGCCGAGAGGCAGCCCCAGCATTTT. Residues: CASSLTGAERQPQHF.

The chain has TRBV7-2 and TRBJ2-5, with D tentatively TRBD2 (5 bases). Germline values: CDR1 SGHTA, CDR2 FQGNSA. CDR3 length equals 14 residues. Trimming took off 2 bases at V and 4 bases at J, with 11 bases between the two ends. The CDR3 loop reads CASSLSGSSETQYF. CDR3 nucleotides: TGTGCCAGCAGCTTATCTGGGAGCTCAGAGACCCAGTACTTC.

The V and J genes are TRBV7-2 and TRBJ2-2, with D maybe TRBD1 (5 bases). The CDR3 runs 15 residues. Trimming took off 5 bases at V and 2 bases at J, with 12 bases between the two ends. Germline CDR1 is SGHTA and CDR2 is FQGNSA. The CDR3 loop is CASSPETVNTGELFF. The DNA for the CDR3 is TGTGCCAGCAGCCCAGAGACAGTAAACACCGGGGAGCTGTTTTTT.

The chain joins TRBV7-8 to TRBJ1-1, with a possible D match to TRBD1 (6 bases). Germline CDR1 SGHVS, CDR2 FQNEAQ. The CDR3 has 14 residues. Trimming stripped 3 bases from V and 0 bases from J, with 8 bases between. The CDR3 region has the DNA TGTGCCAGCAGCTTGGACAGATTGAACACTGAAGCTTTCTTT. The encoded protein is CASSLDRLNTEAFF. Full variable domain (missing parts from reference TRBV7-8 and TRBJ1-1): GAGVSQSPRYKVAKRGQDVALRCDPISGHVSLFWYQQALGQGPEFLTYFQNEAQLDKSGLPSDRFFAERPEGSVSTLKIQRTQQEDSAVYLCASSLDRLNTEAFFGQGTRLTVV.

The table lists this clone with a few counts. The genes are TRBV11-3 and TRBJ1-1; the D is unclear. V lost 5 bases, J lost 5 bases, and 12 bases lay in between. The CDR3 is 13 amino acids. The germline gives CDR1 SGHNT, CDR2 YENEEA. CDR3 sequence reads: CASSPGGITEAFF. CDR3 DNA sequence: TGTGCCAGCAGCCCCGGAGGGATTACTGAAGCTTTCTTT.

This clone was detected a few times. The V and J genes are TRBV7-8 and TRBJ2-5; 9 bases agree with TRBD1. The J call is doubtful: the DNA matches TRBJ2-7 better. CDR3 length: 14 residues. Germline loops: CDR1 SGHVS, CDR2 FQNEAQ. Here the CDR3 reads CASSLRTGAYEQYF. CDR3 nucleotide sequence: TGTGCCAGCAGCTTAAGGACAGGGGCCTACGAGCAGTACTTC.

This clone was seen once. Written as DNA, the CDR3 is TGCAGCGTTGTAAGGGGGGGCGGGGAGCTGTTTTTT. Protein product: CSVVRGGGELFF. The chain combines TRBV29-1 with TRBJ2-2, with D tentatively TRBD2 (7 bases). Germline CDR1 reads SQVTM; CDR2 reads ANQGSEA. This CDR3 has 12 amino acids. V lost 4 bases to trimming and J lost 7 bases, with 10 bases between them.

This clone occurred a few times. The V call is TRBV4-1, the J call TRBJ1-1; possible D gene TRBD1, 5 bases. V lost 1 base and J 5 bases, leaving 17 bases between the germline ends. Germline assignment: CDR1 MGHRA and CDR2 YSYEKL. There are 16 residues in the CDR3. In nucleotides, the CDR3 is TGCGCCAGCAGCCAAGCGGGACTCCAAGGGAAAACTGAAGCTTTCTTT. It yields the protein CASSQAGLQGKTEAFF.

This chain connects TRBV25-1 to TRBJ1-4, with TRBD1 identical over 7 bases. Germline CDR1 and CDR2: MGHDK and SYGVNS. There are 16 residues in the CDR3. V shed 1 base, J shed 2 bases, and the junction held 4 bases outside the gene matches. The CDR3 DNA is TGTGCCAGCAGTGAATCCCACAGGGGTACTAATGAAAAACTGTTTTTT. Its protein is CASSESHRGTNEKLFF.